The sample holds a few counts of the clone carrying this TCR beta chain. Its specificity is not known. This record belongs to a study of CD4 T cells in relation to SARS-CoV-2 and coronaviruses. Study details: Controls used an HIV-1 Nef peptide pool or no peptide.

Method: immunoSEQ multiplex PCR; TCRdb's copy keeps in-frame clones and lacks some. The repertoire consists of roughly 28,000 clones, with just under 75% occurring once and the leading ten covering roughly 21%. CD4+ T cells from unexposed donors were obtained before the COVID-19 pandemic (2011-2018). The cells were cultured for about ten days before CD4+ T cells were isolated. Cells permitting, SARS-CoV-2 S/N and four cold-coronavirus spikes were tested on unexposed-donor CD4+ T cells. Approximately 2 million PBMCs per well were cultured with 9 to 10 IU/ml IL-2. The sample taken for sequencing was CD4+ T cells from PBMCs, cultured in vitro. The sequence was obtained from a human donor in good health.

The CDR3 loop is CASSRGTSGMWGEQYF. CDR3 in DNA: TGTGCCAGCAGCAGGGGGACTAGCGGGATGTGGGGCGAGCAGTACTTC. This rearrangement joins TRBV5-4 to TRBJ2-7; 13 positions agree with TRBD2. The CDR3 is made up of 16 amino acids. The germline V gene encodes CDR1 SGHNT and CDR2 YYREEE (reference sequence). Trimming removed 4 bases from V and 6 bases from J; junction bases left unmatched: 10.